This TCR beta chain originates from a study of shared clonotypes between healthy human individuals. The CDR3 contains 15 residues. Profiling relied on immunoSEQ multiplex PCR, and the TCRdb table lists in-frame clones only, not all of them. The sample yields over 2 million clones, 85% to 95% seen once. This rearrangement joins TRBV12-2 to TRBJ2-1; TRBD2 is the table's D call, not checked against the DNA. TRBV12-2 is tagged as a pseudogene. The sequence came from a man between 18 and 29 years old in good health. Some clones in this sample may be carry-over from other donors' samples. The sequenced material came from naive CD4+ T cells from PBMCs. Subset meaning: CD45RA+ positively selected. The CDR3 here is CASRLGTSGRNEQFF. As DNA, the CDR3 is TGTGCAAGTCGCTTAGGGACTAGCGGGAGAAATGAGCAGTTCTTC.